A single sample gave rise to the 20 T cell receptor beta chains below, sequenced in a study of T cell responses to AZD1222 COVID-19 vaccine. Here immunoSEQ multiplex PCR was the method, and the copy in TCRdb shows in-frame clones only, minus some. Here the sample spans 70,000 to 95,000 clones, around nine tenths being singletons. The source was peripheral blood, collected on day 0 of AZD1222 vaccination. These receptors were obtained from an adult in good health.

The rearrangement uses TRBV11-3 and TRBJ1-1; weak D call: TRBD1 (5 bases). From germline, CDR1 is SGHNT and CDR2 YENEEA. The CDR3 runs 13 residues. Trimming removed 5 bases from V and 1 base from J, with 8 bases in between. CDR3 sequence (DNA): TGTGCCAGCAGCGGGGACGGGAACACTGAAGCTTTCTTT. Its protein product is CASSGDGNTEAFF.

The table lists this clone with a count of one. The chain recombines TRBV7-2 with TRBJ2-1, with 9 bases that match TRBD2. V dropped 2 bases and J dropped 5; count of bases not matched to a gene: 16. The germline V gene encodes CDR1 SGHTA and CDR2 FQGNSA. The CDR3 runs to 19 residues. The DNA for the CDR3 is TGTGCCAGCAGCTTACTTCGGGCGCGGGAGGGGTATTGGGACAATGAGCAGTTCTTC. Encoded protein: CASSLLRAREGYWDNEQFF.

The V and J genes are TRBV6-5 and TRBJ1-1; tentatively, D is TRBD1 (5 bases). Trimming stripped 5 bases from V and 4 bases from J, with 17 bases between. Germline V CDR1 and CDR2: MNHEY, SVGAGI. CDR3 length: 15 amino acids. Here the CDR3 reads CASSPRRGSGTEAFF. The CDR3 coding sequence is TGTGCCAGCAGTCCGCGGAGGGGAAGCGGCACTGAAGCTTTCTTT.

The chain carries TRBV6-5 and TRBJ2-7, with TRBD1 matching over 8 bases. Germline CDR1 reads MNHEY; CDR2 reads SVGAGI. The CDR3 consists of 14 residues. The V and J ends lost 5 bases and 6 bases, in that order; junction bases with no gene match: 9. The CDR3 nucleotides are TGTGCCAGCAGTAAACGGGGACAGGTAGCCGAGCAGTACTTC. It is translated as CASSKRGQVAEQYF.

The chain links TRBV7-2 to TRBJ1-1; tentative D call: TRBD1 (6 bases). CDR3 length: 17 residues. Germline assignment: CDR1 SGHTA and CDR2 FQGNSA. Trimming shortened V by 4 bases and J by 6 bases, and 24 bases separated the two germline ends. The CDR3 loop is CASSSLGGAEFLSEAFF. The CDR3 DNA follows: TGTGCCAGCAGCTCTCTAGGGGGGGCGGAGTTTTTGTCTGAAGCTTTCTTT.

The CDR3 is CASYWGAHSNTEAFF. The CDR3 DNA is TGTGCCAGCTACTGGGGGGCACACTCGAACACTGAAGCTTTCTTT. The J gene is TRBJ1-1, the V gene TRBV7-8; tentative D call: TRBD1 (6 bases). The germline V gene has CDR1 SGHVS and CDR2 FQNEAQ. This CDR3 has 15 residues. Trimming removed 8 bases from V and 1 base from J, with 17 bases in between.

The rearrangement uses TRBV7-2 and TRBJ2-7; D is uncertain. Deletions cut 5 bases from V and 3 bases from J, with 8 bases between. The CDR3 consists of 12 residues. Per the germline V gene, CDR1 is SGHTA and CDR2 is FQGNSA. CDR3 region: CASSPPDYEQYF. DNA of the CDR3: TGTGCCAGCAGCCCTCCGGACTACGAGCAGTACTTC.

CDR3 bases: TGCGCCAGCCGGATATTTCAAGAGACCCAGTACTTC. It is translated as CASRIFQETQYF. The chain has TRBV5-1 and TRBJ2-5; D not resolved. The CDR3 is 12 residues long. Germline-derived CDR1 and CDR2 are SGHRS and YFSETQ. Trimming removed 7 bases at V and 2 bases at J, with 9 bases between.

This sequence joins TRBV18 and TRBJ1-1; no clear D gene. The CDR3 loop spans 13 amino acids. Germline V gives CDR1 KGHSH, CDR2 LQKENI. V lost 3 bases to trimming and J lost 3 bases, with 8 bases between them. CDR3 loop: CASSPLRDTEAFF. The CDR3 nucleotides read TGTGCCAGCTCACCTCTGAGAGACACTGAAGCTTTCTTT.

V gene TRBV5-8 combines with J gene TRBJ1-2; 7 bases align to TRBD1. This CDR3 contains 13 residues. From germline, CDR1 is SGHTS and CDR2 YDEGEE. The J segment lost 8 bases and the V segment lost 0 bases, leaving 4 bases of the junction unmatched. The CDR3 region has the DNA TGTGCCAGCAGCTTGGACAGGGGCCAGGGCTACACCTTC. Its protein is CASSLDRGQGYTF.

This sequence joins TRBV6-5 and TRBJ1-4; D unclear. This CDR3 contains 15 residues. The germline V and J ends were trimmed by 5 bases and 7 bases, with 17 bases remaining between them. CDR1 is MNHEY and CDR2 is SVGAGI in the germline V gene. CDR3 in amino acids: CASSRGWTAGEKLFF. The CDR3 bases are TGTGCCAGCAGTCGCGGGTGGACGGCAGGTGAAAAACTGTTTTTT.

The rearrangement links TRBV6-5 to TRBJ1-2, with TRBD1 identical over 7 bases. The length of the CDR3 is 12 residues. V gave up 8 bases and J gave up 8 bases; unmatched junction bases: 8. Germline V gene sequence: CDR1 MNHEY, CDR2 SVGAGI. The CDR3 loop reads CASSAVQGGYTF. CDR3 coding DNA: TGTGCCAGCTCCGCCGTACAGGGGGGCTACACCTTC.

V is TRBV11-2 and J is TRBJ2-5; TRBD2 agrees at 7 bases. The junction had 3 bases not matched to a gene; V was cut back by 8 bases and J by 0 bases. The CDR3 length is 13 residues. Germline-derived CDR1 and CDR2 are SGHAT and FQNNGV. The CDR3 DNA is TGTGCCAGCGGGGGGGTCTACCAAGAGACCCAGTACTTC. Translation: CASGGVYQETQYF. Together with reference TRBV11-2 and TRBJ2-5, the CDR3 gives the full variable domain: EAGVAQSPRYKIIEKRQSVAFWCNPISGHATLYWYQQILGQGPKLLIQFQNNGVVDDSQLPKDRFSAERLKGVDSTLKIQPAKLEDSAVYLCASGGVYQETQYFGPGTRLLVL.

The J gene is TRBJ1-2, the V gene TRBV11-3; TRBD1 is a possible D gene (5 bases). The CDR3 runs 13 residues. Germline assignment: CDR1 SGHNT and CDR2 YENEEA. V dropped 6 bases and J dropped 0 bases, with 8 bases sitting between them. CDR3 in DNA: TGTGCCAGCAGTGACAGAGCTAACTATGGCTACACCTTC. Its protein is CASSDRANYGYTF. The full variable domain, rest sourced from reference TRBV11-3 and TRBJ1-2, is EAGVVQSPRYKIIEKKQPVAFWCNPISGHNTLYWYLQNLGQGPELLIRYENEEAVDDSQLPKDRFSAERLKGVDSTLKIQPAELGDSAVYLCASSDRANYGYTFGSGTRLTVV.

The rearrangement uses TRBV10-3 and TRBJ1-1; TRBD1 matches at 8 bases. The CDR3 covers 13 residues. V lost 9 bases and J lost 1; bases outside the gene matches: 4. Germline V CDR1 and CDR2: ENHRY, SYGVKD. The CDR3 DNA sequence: TGTGCCATAAGGACAGGGCAGAACACTGAAGCTTTCTTT. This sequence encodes CAIRTGQNTEAFF.

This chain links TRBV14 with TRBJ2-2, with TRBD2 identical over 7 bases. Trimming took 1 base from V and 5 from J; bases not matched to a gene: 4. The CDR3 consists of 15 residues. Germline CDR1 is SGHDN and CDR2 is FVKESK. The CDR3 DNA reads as TGTGCCAGCAGCCAAGTTCGAGCGGGGACCGGGGAGCTGTTTTTT. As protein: CASSQVRAGTGELFF.

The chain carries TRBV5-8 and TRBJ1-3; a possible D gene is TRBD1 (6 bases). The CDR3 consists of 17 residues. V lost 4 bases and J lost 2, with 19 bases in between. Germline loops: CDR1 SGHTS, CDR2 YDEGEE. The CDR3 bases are TGTGCCAGCAGCGTTTACCGGGACACCGGTGCTGGAAACACCATATATTTT. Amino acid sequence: CASSVYRDTGAGNTIYF.

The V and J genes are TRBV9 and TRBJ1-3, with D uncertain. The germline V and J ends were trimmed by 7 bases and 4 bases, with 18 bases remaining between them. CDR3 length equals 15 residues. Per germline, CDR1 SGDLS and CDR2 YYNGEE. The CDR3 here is CASSPEGYAGNTIYF. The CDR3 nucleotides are TGTGCCAGCTCCCCGGAGGGCTACGCGGGAAACACCATATATTTT.

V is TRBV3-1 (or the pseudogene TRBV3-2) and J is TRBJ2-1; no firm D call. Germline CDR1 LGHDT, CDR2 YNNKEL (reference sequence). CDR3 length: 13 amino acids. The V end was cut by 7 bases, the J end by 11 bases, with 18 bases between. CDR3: CASTAPGPGKQFF. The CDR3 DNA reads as TGTGCCAGCACCGCTCCGGGCCCTGGGAAGCAGTTCTTC.

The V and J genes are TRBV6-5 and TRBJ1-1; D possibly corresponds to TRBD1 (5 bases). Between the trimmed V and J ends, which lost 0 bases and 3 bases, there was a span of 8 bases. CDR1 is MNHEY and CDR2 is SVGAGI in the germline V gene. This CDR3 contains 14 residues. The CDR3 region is CASSYSQGDTEAFF. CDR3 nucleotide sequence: TGTGCCAGCAGTTACTCCCAGGGTGACACTGAAGCTTTCTTT.